The 10 T cell receptor beta chains listed next were all sequenced from one sample in a study of naive and memory T cell subsets. Ligated cDNA underwent four rounds of PCR with nested alpha and beta constant region primers and SP2. TCRdb processed the UMI-ligation and nested PCR reads anew with MiXCR; each CDR3 protein has one entry. This sample has 2,200 or so distinct CDR3 sequences, with about 4.3% found just once. The treatment denotes: skin biopsy from saline-injected control site (resident skin T cells). Reverse transcription used DNase-treated unsorted total RNA, aiming for roughly 1 to 1000 ng. This specimen consisted of skin, obtained from a saline injection site in the skin. Source of these receptors: an adult in good health.

Relative to its sample, this clonotype is medium-sized. The rearrangement links TRBV7-8 to TRBJ1-2, with D maybe TRBD1 (6 bases). The CDR3 totals 15 residues. The germline V and J ends were trimmed by 3 bases and 3 bases, with 14 bases remaining between them. Germline V gene sequence: CDR1 SGHVS, CDR2 FQNEAQ. The CDR3 coding sequence is TGTGCCAGCAGCTTGCAACGACAGGCGGACTATGGCTACACCTTC. Residues: CASSLQRQADYGYTF.

This clonotype is judged medium-sized. The chain employs TRBV5-1 and TRBJ2-5; 12 bases align to TRBD2. This CDR3 comprises 14 residues. Trimming at V came to 3 bases and at J to 3 bases, leaving 0 bases not matched to a gene. Germline V gene lookup returns CDR1 SGHRS and CDR2 YFSETQ. The CDR3 DNA is TGCGCCAGCAGCTGGACTAGCGGGGAAGAGACCCAGTACTTC. Its translation is CASSWTSGEETQYF.

The table lists this clonotype with a few counts. The chain joins TRBV29-1 to TRBJ1-3; no reliable D call. V gave up 4 bases and J gave up 6 bases, with 10 bases separating them. This CDR3 spans 12 amino acids. From germline, CDR1 is SQVTM and CDR2 ANQGSEA. The CDR3 is CSVVEAENTIYF. CDR3 DNA: TGCAGCGTTGTCGAAGCGGAAAACACCATATATTTT.

In its sample, this clonotype ranks as medium-sized. The rearrangement uses TRBV28 and TRBJ1-4; maybe TRBD1 (5 bases). The V and J ends lost 4 bases and 10 bases respectively, with 13 bases between them. This CDR3 has 13 amino acids. The germline gives CDR1 MDHEN, CDR2 SYDVKM. CDR3 nucleotides: TGTGCCAGCAGTTCGCGGGGGTTTCGAAAACTGTTTTTT. Protein product: CASSSRGFRKLFF.

This clonotype was detected ten times or more. This chain links TRBV20-1 with TRBJ1-2; D gene unclear. The germline gives CDR1 DFQATT, CDR2 SNEGSKA (reference sequence). The CDR3 has 15 amino acids. Deletions cut 1 base from V and 2 bases from J, with 14 bases between. The CDR3 DNA sequence: TGCAGTGCTAGAGTGATGGCAGCCCGAAACTATGGCTACACCTTC. It is translated as CSARVMAARNYGYTF.

In the case of this clonotype: This could be a read error, since a much larger clone is one nucleotide away. The rearrangement joins TRBV4-1 to TRBJ1-2; D not resolved. Per germline, CDR1 MGHRA and CDR2 YSYEKL. V was shortened by 0 bases and J by 7 bases, with 18 bases between the two germline ends. The CDR3 is made up of 16 amino acids. CDR3 region: CASSQDWSSGLVGYTF. CDR3 nucleotides: TGCGCCAGCAGCCAAGATTGGTCCTCAGGATTGGTTGGCTACACCTTC.

This clonotype ranks as medium-sized. The gene calls are TRBV6-2 or TRBV6-3 and TRBJ1-1; TRBD1 is a possible D gene (5 bases). Trimming took 4 bases from V and 4 from J, leaving 7 bases between them. Germline CDR1 reads MNHEY; CDR2 reads SVGEGT. The CDR3 has 12 amino acids. The CDR3 DNA reads TGTGCCAGCAGTTGGGGGAGCACTGAAGCTTTCTTT. It encodes CASSWGSTEAFF.

This clonotype is labeled medium-sized. The chain recombines TRBV7-7 with TRBJ1-6, with D unclear. Germline lookup yields CDR1 SSHAT and CDR2 FNYEAQ (reference sequence). The CDR3 totals 13 residues. Trimming removed 2 bases at V and 13 bases at J, with 12 bases between. CDR3 protein: CASSLSPKMPLHF. In nucleotides, the CDR3 is TGTGCCAGCAGCTTATCCCCCAAAATGCCCCTCCACTTT.

This clonotype is labeled as medium-sized. CDR3 sequence (DNA): TGTGCCAGTAGTCTTGCCCGGGGGGTAAATCAGCCCCAGCATTTT. Its protein is CASSLARGVNQPQHF. This sequence joins TRBV19 and TRBJ1-5; weak D call: TRBD1 (5 bases). Germline loops: CDR1 LNHDA, CDR2 SQIVND (reference sequence). V lost 5 bases to trimming and J lost 4 bases, with 15 bases between them. This CDR3 comprises 15 residues.

This clonotype is large within its sample. The gene calls are TRBV6-1 and TRBJ2-5, with D possibly TRBD2 on 6 matching bases. The CDR3 sequence is 15 residues long. In germline, CDR1 is MNHNS, CDR2 SASEGT. Trimming removed 7 bases from V and 1 base from J, with 16 bases in between. The CDR3 DNA is TGTGCCAGCAAATCGACTAGAAGTGGCCAAGAGACCCAGTACTTC. It yields the protein CASKSTRSGQETQYF.